This T cell receptor (beta chain) was profiled in a study of regulatory T cells in long-lasting Graves disease. Stated time point: newly diagnosed GD, antithyroid drugs for less than 3 months. RNA from PBMCs was the source of the TCR library. Construction of the TCR beta libraries employed iRepertoire HTBI primers in conjunction with Arm-PCR of CDR3 regions. TCRdb re-derived calls from the multiplex PCR reads in MiXCR, one entry per CDR3 protein. The data contain roughly 380,000 distinct CDR3 sequences, around 16% of them seen just once; the ten biggest clones take up over 20%. A remark on this clonotype: Possible read error: a much larger clone is one base away. It is likely a read error, because the conserved phenylalanine at the end of the CDR3 is missing.

Sequencing used peripheral blood mononuclear cells (PBMCs), obtained at new diagnosis, from a patient treated with antithyroid drugs. This clonotype originated in a female donor with Graves disease.

The CDR3 loop reads CASGRGPNSYEQYL. The DNA of the CDR3 is TGTGCCAGCGGAAGGGGGCCCAATTCCTACGAGCAGTACCTC. V and J are TRBV9 and TRBJ2-7; 7 bases are shared with TRBD1. CDR1 SGDLS and CDR2 YYNGEE come from the germline V gene. The CDR3 is 14 amino acids. J gave up 1 base and V 7 bases, and 8 bases lay outside the gene matches.